What follows are 10 T cell receptor beta chains derived from one specimen sequenced in a study of blood T cell repertoires in COVID-19. The repertoire was sequenced with immunoSEQ multiplex PCR; TCRdb's copy has only in-frame clones and lacks some. The sample carries over 50,000 clones, 86% recorded once. Sequenced input: peripheral blood. Receptors originate from an elderly man with acute or convalescent COVID-19.

The J gene is TRBJ2-1, the V gene TRBV3-1 (or the pseudogene TRBV3-2); TRBD1 aligns across 12 bases. The CDR3 spans 20 residues. Germline CDR1 reads LGHDT; CDR2 reads YNNKEL (reference sequence). V dropped 0 bases and J dropped 1; count of bases not matched to a gene: 10. The CDR3 DNA is TGTGCCAGCAGCCAAGAACCGGGACAGGGGGCGAAGGGTTCCTACAATGAGCAGTTCTTC. It codes for CASSQEPGQGAKGSYNEQFF.

The chain links TRBV5-4 to TRBJ2-7; 9 bases are shared with TRBD2. CDR1 SGHNT and CDR2 YYREEE come from the germline V gene (reference sequence). Trimming removed 7 bases from V and 6 bases from J; junction bases left unmatched: 17. The CDR3 extends over 16 amino acids. The CDR3 DNA is TGTGCCAGCTCCCAGGGGGTAGCGGGGGTGCTAAGCGAGCAGTACTTC. Its protein is CASSQGVAGVLSEQYF.

This rearrangement joins TRBV11-2 to TRBJ2-5; 8 bases are shared with TRBD2. With 7 bases clipped from V and 1 base from J, the junction kept 8 bases outside the gene matches. CDR1 SGHAT and CDR2 FQNNGV come from the germline V gene. The CDR3 consists of 15 residues. The CDR3 region is CASTLRLASQETQYF. For the CDR3, the DNA is TGTGCCAGCACCCTGAGACTAGCGTCCCAAGAGACCCAGTACTTC.

The V and J genes are TRBV1 and TRBJ1-2. TRBV1 is a listed pseudogene. This CDR3 is 16 amino acids long. The CDR3 sequence is CTSSQDKADLNYGYTF. As DNA, the CDR3 is TGCACCAGCAGCCAAGATAAAGCGGACCTTAACTATGGCTACACCTTC.

This clone was counted a single time. J is TRBJ1-2 and V is TRBV9; D is possibly TRBD1 (5 bases). Germline assignment: CDR1 SGDLS and CDR2 YYNGEE. The CDR3 runs to 13 residues. Trimming cost V 4 bases and J 3 bases, with 10 bases left between them. CDR3 nucleotide sequence: TGTGCCAGCAGCCGACAGAACTACTATGGCTACACCTTC. It encodes CASSRQNYYGYTF.

The V and J genes are TRBV29-1 and TRBJ1-4, with 9 bases aligning to TRBD1. The CDR3 is made up of 13 amino acids. The junction had 2 bases not matched to a gene; V was cut back by 5 bases and J by 4 bases. Germline lookup yields CDR1 SQVTM and CDR2 ANQGSEA. The CDR3 DNA follows: TGCAGCGTTCTGGGACAGGGTAATGAAAAACTGTTTTTT. Protein: CSVLGQGNEKLFF. The full variable domain, in which reference TRBV29-1 and TRBJ1-4 provide the parts outside the CDR3, is SAVISQKPSRDICQRGTSLTIQCQVDSQVTMMFWYRQQPGQSLTLIATANQGSEATYESGFVIDKFPISRPNLTFSTLTVSNMSPEDSSIYLCSVLGQGNEKLFFGSGTQLSVL.

CDR3 nucleotide sequence: TGTGCCACCAGTGAAGGGGAGGACACGGGTAGCAATCAGCCCCAGCATTTT. Translating gives CATSEGEDTGSNQPQHF. The V and J genes are TRBV24-1 and TRBJ1-5; D possibly corresponds to TRBD1 (5 bases). Germline CDR1 is KGHDR and CDR2 is SFDVKD. The CDR3 length is 17 residues. The germline V and J ends were trimmed by 4 bases and 0 bases, with 15 bases remaining between them.

This clone has a single count. CDR3: CASSVEGLAGGDTQYF. Here the CDR3 DNA reads TGTGCCAGCAGCGTAGAAGGACTAGCGGGGGGAGATACGCAGTATTTT. The chain links TRBV9 to TRBJ2-3, with 14 bases matching TRBD2. Losses at the gene ends were 0 bases for V and 5 bases for J; bases not matched to a gene: 2. The CDR3 covers 16 residues. Germline CDR1 reads SGDLS; CDR2 reads YYNGEE. Combining the CDR3 with reference TRBV9 and TRBJ2-3 gives the whole variable domain DSGVTQTPKHLITATGQRVTLRCSPRSGDLSVYWYQQSLDQGLQFLIQYYNGEERAKGNILERFSAQQFPDLHSELNLSSLELGDSALYFCASSVEGLAGGDTQYFGPGTRLTVL.

The V call is TRBV24-1, the J call TRBJ2-3; no definite D call. The CDR3 has 13 residues. The germline V gene encodes CDR1 KGHDR and CDR2 SFDVKD. Trimming removed 9 bases at V and 1 base at J, with 10 bases between. The CDR3 loop is CATGRAGTDTQYF. The CDR3, as DNA: TGTGCCACCGGGCGTGCCGGCACAGATACGCAGTATTTT.

The J gene is TRBJ2-2, the V gene TRBV2; possibly TRBD1 for D (6 bases). Trimming pared 6 bases from V and 5 bases from J, leaving 10 bases between. From germline, CDR1 is SNHLY and CDR2 FYNNEI. The CDR3 is made up of 13 amino acids. The CDR3 bases are TGTGCCAGCAGAGGGGGTGGGACCGGGGAGCTGTTTTTT. This translates into CASRGGGTGELFF.